The 6 T cell receptor beta chains below were found in one sample sequenced in a study of CD8 T cells in Susac syndrome. Reverse transcription of about 0.5 to 1 ug RNA was carried out with random hexamers. TCRdb ran MiXCR on the immunoSEQ multiplex PCR reads and lists one entry per CDR3 protein. Here the sample spans hundreds of thousands of distinct CDR3 sequences, about 88% being singletons. The specimen sequenced was CD8+ T cells from PBMCs. The receptors originated from a human donor with multiple sclerosis.

V gene TRBV20-1 combines with J gene TRBJ1-1; D is possibly TRBD1 (5 bases). Germline V lookup: CDR1 DFQATT, CDR2 SNEGSKA (reference sequence). The CDR3 loop spans 13 amino acids. Between the trimmed V and J ends, which lost 0 bases and 9 bases, there was a span of 14 bases. As DNA, the CDR3 is TGCAGTGCTAGAGATCTTGGGGGTGACCAAGCTTTCTTT. Translation gives CSARDLGGDQAFF.

V is TRBV13 and J is TRBJ2-7, with 8 bases aligning to TRBD2. Germline lookup yields CDR1 PRHDT and CDR2 FYEKMQ (reference sequence). V was pared by 5 bases and J by 2 bases, with 8 bases of the junction left unmatched. The CDR3 loop spans 15 amino acids. CDR3: CASSAAGLAAYEQYF. The DNA for the CDR3 is TGTGCCAGCAGCGCGGCCGGACTAGCCGCCTACGAGCAGTACTTC.

The rearrangement joins TRBV24-1 to TRBJ2-3; D gene ambiguous. Germline V gene data show CDR1 as KGHDR and CDR2 as SFDVKD. The CDR3 has 11 amino acids. V was clipped by 9 bases and J by 6 bases, with 9 bases between them. The CDR3 loop reads CATRHSDTQYF. DNA for the CDR3: TGTGCCACCCGACATAGTGATACGCAGTATTTT.

The rearrangement uses TRBV19 and TRBJ1-2, with unresolved D. CDR1 LNHDA and CDR2 SQIVND come from the germline V gene (reference sequence). The V gene lost 7 bases and the J gene lost 4 bases, with 10 bases spanning the gap. CDR3 length: 12 amino acids. The CDR3 coding sequence is TGTGCCAGTACCTCCCGGGTCTATGGCTACACCTTC. Its translation is CASTSRVYGYTF.

The chain recombines TRBV7-6 with TRBJ2-1; TRBD2 agrees at 13 bases. Trimming took 2 bases from V and 6 from J; bases not matched to a gene: 4. Germline V gene data show CDR1 as SGHVS and CDR2 as FNYEAQ. The CDR3 spans 16 residues. CDR3 coding DNA: TGTGCCAGCAGCTTATTTGGACTAGCGGGAGCCAATGAGCAGTTCTTC. It yields the protein CASSLFGLAGANEQFF.

CDR3 loop: CASTLAGGGQPQHF. CDR3 DNA: TGTGCCAGTACCCTAGCGGGTGGAGGTCAGCCCCAGCATTTT. The V and J genes are TRBV19 and TRBJ1-5; D not resolved. Germline V gene lookup returns CDR1 LNHDA and CDR2 SQIVND (reference sequence). The CDR3 length is 14 residues. Trimming took off 7 bases at V and 6 bases at J, with 16 bases between the two ends.